This is a list of T cell receptor beta chains from one sample in a study of glioma-infiltrating T cells after dendritic cell vaccination. Sequenced by immunoSEQ multiplex PCR; TCRdb stores in-frame clones only, minus some. This sample has roughly 100,000 clones, with around 81% found just once. The starting material was blood, obtained before dendritic cell vaccination. Receptor source: a human donor with glioblastoma. Both conserved end residues are part of each CDR3. Fields, in order: D gene, clone size, J gene, V gene, CDR3 protein, CDR3 DNA. The D gene is left open where the match is weak. Some rows have no size entry. The others give once, few or many, or a class for an expanded clone.

d_gene: TRBD2; abundance: .; j_gene: TRBJ2-1; v_gene: TRBV6-1; CDR3aa: CASSEGLAGVNEQFF; CDR3nt: TGTGCCAGCAGTGAAGGACTAGCGGGGGTTAATGAGCAGTTCTTC
d_gene: TRBD1; abundance: .; j_gene: TRBJ1-2; v_gene: TRBV6-6; CDR3aa: CASRVDRGRELSYTF; CDR3nt: TGTGCCAGCAGGGTCGACAGGGGACGGGAGTTGAGCTACACCTTC
d_gene: .; abundance: .; j_gene: TRBJ1-3; v_gene: TRBV30; CDR3aa: CACITGISRVNTIYF; CDR3nt: TGTGCCTGTATTACAGGGATCTCTAGGGTAAACACCATATATTTT
d_gene: TRBD1; abundance: once; j_gene: TRBJ2-7; v_gene: TRBV30; CDR3aa: CAWRDTGVRNYEQYF; CDR3nt: TGTGCCTGGAGGGACACAGGGGTGCGGAACTACGAGCAGTACTTC
d_gene: TRBD2; abundance: .; j_gene: TRBJ2-3; v_gene: TRBV6-4; CDR3aa: CASRAGTSGGTQYF; CDR3nt: TGTGCCAGCAGGGCCGGGACTAGCGGGGGTACGCAGTATTTT
d_gene: .; abundance: .; j_gene: TRBJ2-7; v_gene: TRBV18; CDR3aa: CASSPTGSTYEQYF; CDR3nt: TGTGCCAGCTCCCCAACAGGGTCGACATACGAGCAGTACTTC
d_gene: .; abundance: .; j_gene: TRBJ2-7; v_gene: TRBV2; CDR3aa: CASRGDKASEQYF; CDR3nt: TGTGCCAGCAGGGGGGACAAGGCCTCCGAGCAGTACTTC
d_gene: TRBD1; abundance: .; j_gene: TRBJ2-5; v_gene: TRBV19; CDR3aa: CASSPGTGPVRETQYF; CDR3nt: TGTGCCAGTAGTCCCGGGACAGGGCCCGTTAGAGAGACCCAGTACTTC
d_gene: .; abundance: .; j_gene: TRBJ1-5; v_gene: TRBV27; CDR3aa: CASSPLWPPRLPQHF; CDR3nt: TGTGCCAGCAGTCCTCTTTGGCCCCCTAGGCTCCCCCAGCATTTT
d_gene: .; abundance: .; j_gene: TRBJ2-1; v_gene: TRBV29-1; CDR3aa: CSLSGVLNEQFF; CDR3nt: TGCAGCCTGTCGGGGGTTCTGAATGAGCAGTTCTTC
d_gene: TRBD1; abundance: .; j_gene: TRBJ2-2; v_gene: TRBV11-3; CDR3aa: CASSPRTGWNTGELFF; CDR3nt: TGTGCCAGCAGCCCCCGGACAGGGTGGAACACCGGGGAGCTGTTTTTT
d_gene: TRBD2; abundance: .; j_gene: TRBJ2-3; v_gene: TRBV5-1; CDR3aa: CASSFRSGEDTQYF; CDR3nt: TGCGCCAGCAGCTTCCGAAGCGGGGAAGATACGCAGTATTTT
d_gene: .; abundance: once; j_gene: TRBJ2-1; v_gene: TRBV7-6; CDR3aa: CAIQDLTDNEQFF; CDR3nt: TGTGCCATCCAAGACTTAACTGACAATGAGCAGTTCTTC
d_gene: TRBD1; abundance: once; j_gene: TRBJ2-3; v_gene: TRBV4-3; CDR3aa: CASSQVNRGALDTQYF; CDR3nt: TGCGCCAGCAGCCAAGTCAACAGGGGGGCTTTAGATACGCAGTATTTT
d_gene: TRBD1; abundance: .; j_gene: TRBJ1-2; v_gene: TRBV9; CDR3aa: CASSVGGPGTENYGYTF; CDR3nt: TGTGCCAGCAGCGTAGGGGGCCCCGGGACAGAAAACTATGGCTACACCTTC
d_gene: .; abundance: .; j_gene: TRBJ2-5; v_gene: TRBV7-2; CDR3aa: CASSPQLAPGVRKTQYF; CDR3nt: TGTGCCAGCAGCCCGCAACTAGCCCCTGGGGTTAGGAAGACCCAGTACTTC
d_gene: TRBD2; abundance: once; j_gene: TRBJ2-1; v_gene: TRBV10-3; CDR3aa: CAISAPGGPHNEQFF; CDR3nt: TGTGCCATCAGTGCCCCGGGGGGGCCGCACAATGAGCAGTTCTTC
d_gene: .; abundance: .; j_gene: TRBJ1-2; v_gene: TRBV11-3; CDR3aa: CASSPRGQRYGYTF; CDR3nt: TGTGCCAGCAGCCCCCGAGGTCAGAGATATGGCTACACCTTC
d_gene: .; abundance: .; j_gene: TRBJ1-5; v_gene: TRBV30; CDR3aa: CAWSGQGNQPQHF; CDR3nt: TGTGCCTGGAGTGGCCAGGGTAATCAGCCCCAGCATTTT
d_gene: TRBD1; abundance: .; j_gene: TRBJ2-2; v_gene: TRBV6-1; CDR3aa: CASSDRVGTGELFF; CDR3nt: TGTGCCAGCAGCGACAGGGTGGGCACCGGGGAGCTGTTTTTT
d_gene: TRBD2; abundance: .; j_gene: TRBJ2-7; v_gene: TRBV12-5; CDR3aa: CASGLVGGTYSYEQYF; CDR3nt: TGTGCTAGTGGTTTGGTGGGGGGGACCTACTCCTACGAGCAGTACTTC
d_gene: TRBD1; abundance: .; j_gene: TRBJ2-1; v_gene: TRBV27; CDR3aa: CASSFRTGGLSLDYNEQFF; CDR3nt: TGTGCCAGCAGTTTTCGGACAGGGGGCCTCTCTTTGGACTACAATGAGCAGTTCTTC
d_gene: .; abundance: once; j_gene: TRBJ2-7; v_gene: TRBV5-6; CDR3aa: CASRNREAYEQYF; CDR3nt: TGTGCCAGCAGGAACAGGGAAGCCTACGAGCAGTACTTC
d_gene: .; abundance: .; j_gene: TRBJ1-5; v_gene: TRBV6-5; CDR3aa: CASRVARDSQPQHF; CDR3nt: TGTGCCAGCAGGGTCGCGCGGGATAGTCAGCCCCAGCATTTT
d_gene: TRBD1; abundance: .; j_gene: TRBJ1-2; v_gene: TRBV7-9; CDR3aa: CASSPRTGVGGYTF; CDR3nt: TGTGCCAGCAGCCCGCGGACAGGGGTGGGGGGCTACACCTTC
d_gene: .; abundance: .; j_gene: TRBJ2-5; v_gene: TRBV10-3; CDR3aa: CAISATEETQYF; CDR3nt: TGTGCCATCAGTGCTACAGAAGAGACCCAGTACTTC
d_gene: TRBD1; abundance: .; j_gene: TRBJ1-1; v_gene: TRBV5-8; CDR3aa: CASSTGTGQVAAFF; CDR3nt: TGTGCCAGCAGCACCGGGACAGGACAAGTCGCCGCTTTCTTT
d_gene: TRBD2; abundance: .; j_gene: TRBJ2-1; v_gene: TRBV11-3; CDR3aa: CASSTSGFYNEQFF; CDR3nt: TGTGCCAGCAGCACTAGCGGGTTCTACAATGAGCAGTTCTTC
d_gene: TRBD1; abundance: .; j_gene: TRBJ2-3; v_gene: TRBV5-1; CDR3aa: CASSSDPPTGGTDTQYF; CDR3nt: TGCGCCAGCAGTTCAGACCCCCCGACAGGGGGCACAGATACGCAGTATTTT
d_gene: TRBD1; abundance: .; j_gene: TRBJ1-5; v_gene: TRBV6-6; CDR3aa: CASRTDREGNQPQHF; CDR3nt: TGTGCCAGCAGGACGGACAGGGAAGGCAATCAGCCCCAGCATTTT
d_gene: .; abundance: .; j_gene: TRBJ2-7; v_gene: TRBV30; CDR3aa: CAWSPPGTYEQYF; CDR3nt: TGTGCCTGGAGCCCCCCAGGGACCTACGAGCAGTACTTC
d_gene: .; abundance: .; j_gene: TRBJ1-1; v_gene: TRBV6-5; CDR3aa: CASRGRVNTEAFF; CDR3nt: TGTGCCAGCCGAGGCCGCGTGAACACTGAAGCTTTCTTT
d_gene: .; abundance: .; j_gene: TRBJ2-1; v_gene: TRBV20-1; CDR3aa: CSAPVFNEQFF; CDR3nt: TGCAGTGCCCCAGTGTTCAATGAGCAGTTCTTC
d_gene: TRBD2; abundance: .; j_gene: TRBJ2-1; v_gene: TRBV30; CDR3aa: CAWRGIASGGLGSYNEQFF; CDR3nt: TGTGCCTGGAGAGGGATTGCTAGCGGGGGCCTAGGATCCTACAATGAGCAGTTCTTC
d_gene: .; abundance: .; j_gene: TRBJ1-6; v_gene: TRBV6-6; CDR3aa: CASSYSTVRSSPLHF; CDR3nt: TGTGCCAGCAGTTACTCGACAGTCCGTAGTTCACCCCTCCACTTT
d_gene: .; abundance: once; j_gene: TRBJ2-7; v_gene: TRBV13; CDR3aa: CASSRVRYEQYF; CDR3nt: TGTGCCAGCAGCCGTGTGAGGTACGAGCAGTACTTC
d_gene: .; abundance: .; j_gene: TRBJ2-3; v_gene: TRBV2; CDR3aa: CASSERTSTDTQYF; CDR3nt: TGTGCCAGCAGTGAACGGACTAGCACAGATACGCAGTATTTT
d_gene: TRBD1; abundance: .; j_gene: TRBJ1-6; v_gene: TRBV14; CDR3aa: CASRPTGGFSPLHF; CDR3nt: TGTGCCAGCAGGCCGACAGGGGGCTTTTCACCCCTCCACTTT
d_gene: .; abundance: .; j_gene: TRBJ1-1; v_gene: TRBV12-5; CDR3aa: CASGPGTWSTEAFF; CDR3nt: TGTGCTAGTGGTCCGGGAACCTGGAGCACTGAAGCTTTCTTT
d_gene: .; abundance: .; j_gene: TRBJ2-4; v_gene: TRBV19; CDR3aa: CASRSGSLNIQYF; CDR3nt: TGTGCCAGTAGAAGCGGATCGTTAAACATTCAGTACTTC
d_gene: .; abundance: .; j_gene: TRBJ1-3; v_gene: TRBV7-2; CDR3aa: CASQGQSGNTIYF; CDR3nt: TGTGCCAGCCAGGGACAATCTGGAAACACCATATATTTT
d_gene: .; abundance: .; j_gene: TRBJ2-5; v_gene: TRBV10-1; CDR3aa: CASSDPQARQETQYF; CDR3nt: TGCGCCAGCAGTGACCCTCAGGCCCGCCAAGAGACCCAGTACTTC
d_gene: TRBD1; abundance: few; j_gene: TRBJ1-3; v_gene: TRBV14; CDR3aa: CASSPGGAISGNTIYF; CDR3nt: TGTGCCAGCAGCCCAGGGGGCGCGATCTCTGGAAACACCATATATTTT
d_gene: TRBD1; abundance: .; j_gene: TRBJ2-7; v_gene: TRBV13; CDR3aa: CASNRDRRGEQYF; CDR3nt: TGTGCCAGCAACCGGGACAGAAGGGGCGAGCAGTACTTC
d_gene: TRBD1; abundance: .; j_gene: TRBJ2-7; v_gene: TRBV14; CDR3aa: CASSRTGDPYEQYF; CDR3nt: TGTGCCAGCAGCCGGACAGGCGACCCCTACGAGCAGTACTTC
d_gene: .; abundance: .; j_gene: TRBJ1-1; v_gene: TRBV6-6; CDR3aa: CAVMGGGTGRTEAFF; CDR3nt: TGTGCCGTTATGGGGGGGGGTACAGGGAGGACTGAAGCTTTCTTT
d_gene: .; abundance: .; j_gene: TRBJ2-6; v_gene: TRBV19; CDR3aa: CASGGAGANVLTF; CDR3nt: TGTGCCAGTGGCGGGGCTGGGGCCAACGTCCTGACTTTC
d_gene: .; abundance: .; j_gene: TRBJ1-1; v_gene: TRBV18; CDR3aa: CASSLSDIRVNTEAFF; CDR3nt: TGTGCCAGCTCACTATCGGACATACGTGTGAACACTGAAGCTTTCTTT
d_gene: .; abundance: few; j_gene: TRBJ1-4; v_gene: TRBV18; CDR3aa: CASSPRSRPERGEKLFF; CDR3nt: TGTGCCAGCTCACCACGTTCCCGTCCAGAGCGTGGGGAAAAACTGTTTTTT
d_gene: .; abundance: .; j_gene: TRBJ2-7; v_gene: TRBV13; CDR3aa: CASSIDYREQYF; CDR3nt: TGTGCCAGCAGCATCGACTATCGCGAGCAGTACTTC
d_gene: .; abundance: few; j_gene: TRBJ1-5; v_gene: TRBV29-1; CDR3aa: CSVDPGYNQPQHF; CDR3nt: TGCAGCGTTGACCCGGGTTACAATCAGCCCCAGCATTTT
d_gene: TRBD2; abundance: .; j_gene: TRBJ2-7; v_gene: TRBV4-1; CDR3aa: CASSLRLAGSSYEQYF; CDR3nt: TGCGCCAGCAGCCTCAGACTAGCGGGAAGCTCCTACGAGCAGTACTTC
d_gene: .; abundance: .; j_gene: TRBJ2-7; v_gene: TRBV4-2; CDR3aa: CASSQGQNLEQYF; CDR3nt: TGTGCCAGCAGCCAAGGACAAAATCTAGAGCAGTACTTC
d_gene: .; abundance: few; j_gene: TRBJ1-1; v_gene: TRBV21-1; CDR3aa: CASSRTGLGNTEAFF; CDR3nt: TGTGCCAGCAGCAGGACAGGGTTGGGGAACACTGAAGCTTTCTTT
d_gene: TRBD2; abundance: .; j_gene: TRBJ2-7; v_gene: TRBV27; CDR3aa: CASSTGGAFYYEQYF; CDR3nt: TGTGCCAGCAGCACCGGGGGGGCCTTTTATTACGAGCAGTACTTC